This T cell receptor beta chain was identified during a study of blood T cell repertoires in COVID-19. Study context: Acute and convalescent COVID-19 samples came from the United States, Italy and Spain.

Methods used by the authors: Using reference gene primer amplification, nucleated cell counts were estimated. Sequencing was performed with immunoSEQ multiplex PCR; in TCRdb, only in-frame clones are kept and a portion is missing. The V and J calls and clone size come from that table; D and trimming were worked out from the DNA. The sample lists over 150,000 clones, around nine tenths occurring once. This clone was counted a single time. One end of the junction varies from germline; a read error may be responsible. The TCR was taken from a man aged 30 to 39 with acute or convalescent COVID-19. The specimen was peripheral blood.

In DNA form, the CDR3 reads TGTGCTAGCAGCTTTAAGGACAGGGGGCCCTCCTATAATTCACCCCTCCACTTT. It specifies CASSFKDRGPSYNSPLHF. V and J are TRBV7-7 and TRBJ1-6, with 11 bases fitting TRBD1. CDR3 length: 18 residues. CDR1 is SSHAT and CDR2 is FNYEAQ in the germline V gene (reference sequence).